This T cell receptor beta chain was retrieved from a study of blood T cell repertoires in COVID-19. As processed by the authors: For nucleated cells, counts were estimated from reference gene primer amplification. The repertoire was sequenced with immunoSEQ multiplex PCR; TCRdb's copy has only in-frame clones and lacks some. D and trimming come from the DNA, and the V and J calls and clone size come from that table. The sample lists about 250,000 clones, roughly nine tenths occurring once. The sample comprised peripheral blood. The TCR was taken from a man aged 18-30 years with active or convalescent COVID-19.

Written as DNA, the CDR3 is TGTGCCAGCAGCGGTGGGTGGACAGACTCCTACGAGCAGTACTTC. It codes for CASSGGWTDSYEQYF. V gene TRBV7-2 combines with J gene TRBJ2-7; possibly TRBD1 for D (6 bases). Germline values: CDR1 SGHTA, CDR2 FQGNSA. Trimming left V 5 bases short and J 0 bases short, with 14 bases between. The CDR3 has 15 residues.